This T cell receptor beta chain is drawn from a study of blood T cell repertoires in COVID-19. With 4 bases clipped from V and 8 bases from J, the junction kept 6 bases outside the gene matches. In germline, CDR1 is LNHDA, CDR2 SQIVND (reference sequence). The CDR3 spans 14 residues. Living in under 30 US areas, the participants were between about 18 and 90 years of age. Participant-reported clinical history was the basis for cohort assignment. Some clones are missing from TCRdb's copy, which holds only in-frame ones; the method was immunoSEQ multiplex PCR. Of about 260,000 clones listed, approximately 85% are singletons.

This rearrangement joins TRBV19 to TRBJ1-4, with 8 bases aligning to TRBD1. This TCR was sampled from a woman aged 45-65 years who had recovered from COVID-19. Input material: PBMCs or T cells enriched from blood (not recorded which). CDR3 residues: CASSTGGSSEKLFF. CDR3 sequence (DNA): TGTGCCAGTAGTACAGGGGGCTCAAGCGAAAAACTGTTTTTT.